This T cell receptor (beta chain) was captured in a study of blood T cell repertoires in COVID-19. About the study: PBMCs, B-cell-depleted T cells, or T cells provided the cDNA or gDNA that made up the material.

Repertoires were generated with immunoSEQ multiplex PCR, while TCRdb's copy carries only in-frame clones and drops some. Here the sample spans around 58,000 clones, roughly 85% being singletons. CDR1 is SGHTA, CDR2 FQGNSA, per germline. There are 17 residues in the CDR3. The trim removed 0 bases at V and 4 bases at J, leaving 6 bases unmatched. The material sequenced was peripheral blood. The TCR was taken from a human donor in a cohort sampled during active COVID-19. This chain uses TRBV7-2 with TRBJ2-1, with 10 bases identical to TRBD2. The CDR3 loop is CASSLAKASGGYNEQFF. The DNA for the CDR3 is TGTGCCAGCAGCTTAGCAAAGGCTAGCGGGGGATACAATGAGCAGTTCTTC.